The present T cell receptor (beta chain) was sequenced within a study of T cells after yellow fever vaccination. Whole-study results and caveats: Contaminating bulk clonotypes could be abundant in FACS-sorted repertoires. Booster sampling recovered most clones from primary vaccination (96% CD4, approximately 88% CD8). The CD4 and CD8 compartments had a small share of their clonotypes in common.

There are many counts of this clonotype. What it binds is unknown. The ends lost 4 bases at V and 5 bases at J; junction bases unmatched: 3. From germline, CDR1 is LGHDT and CDR2 YNNKEL (reference sequence). This CDR3 comprises 14 residues. The authors made TCR cDNA by 5'RACE template switching, adding a universal primer site and UMIs. MiXCR, run by TCRdb on the 5' RACE reads, gives a single entry per CDR3 protein. The sample holds about 300,000 distinct CDR3 sequences, around 6.8% seen once. The sequenced sample was PBMCs, obtained roughly 46 days after the first yellow fever vaccination. This sequence was found in a man younger than 30 who received the YFV17D yellow fever vaccine. The chain links TRBV3-1 to TRBJ2-2, with TRBD1 matching 8 bases. CDR3 nucleotides: TGTGCCAGCAGCCTCAGACAGGGGACCGGGGAGCTGTTTTTT. Its translation: CASSLRQGTGELFF.